The present entry profiles one T cell receptor beta chain with its context. Its antigen is undetermined. Sequencing used cDNA as its template, made by extracting RNA and reverse transcribing it. TCRdb keeps only in-frame clones here, not all; method: immunoSEQ multiplex PCR. The table records roughly 150,000 clones, more than 45% of them present only once. Trimming took 5 bases from V and 1 from J, leaving 21 bases between them. Germline-derived CDR1 and CDR2 are MNHEY and SMNVEV (reference sequence). The CDR3 sequence is 17 residues long. Punch biopsies of lesional scalp, plus peripheral blood, were taken from alopecia areata patients. The data stem from a study of CD8+ T cells in alopecia areata. Study-level results: Researchers report lesional scalp, most notably alopecia totalis/universalis, outstripped normal scalp in clonality. Sequence data from scalp samples additionally include resident alphabeta T cells of normal skin.

The chain couples TRBV27 to TRBJ2-7; D tentatively fits TRBD1 or TRBD2 (5 bases each). The specimen was CD8+ T cells sorted from blood, collected at week 0. The TCR was taken from a human donor with alopecia areata. The CDR3 nucleotides read TGTGCCAGCAGTAAAACTGGGACGGAGATACCGTCCTACGAGCAGTACTTC. Protein product: CASSKTGTEIPSYEQYF.